The next 24 T cell receptor beta chains were all read from a single sample in a study of identical twins. TCRdb fed the 5' RACE reads into MiXCR, producing one record per CDR3 protein. The repertoire holds approximately 490,000 distinct CDR3 sequences, around 24% seen once, with around 0.5% in the top ten. This sample was also put to use in a study of yellow fever vaccine responses in identical twins.

The source material was CD4+ T cells sorted from blood. The receptors stem from a woman in her late teens or twenties in good health.

The J gene is TRBJ1-2, the V gene TRBV4-1; no firm D call. The V gene lost 3 bases and the J gene lost 2 bases, with 13 bases spanning the gap. CDR1 is MGHRA, CDR2 YSYEKL, per germline. The CDR3 totals 15 residues. Here the CDR3 DNA reads TGCGCCAGCAGCCAGACTGAAGATCTGAACTATGGCTACACCTTC. Protein: CASSQTEDLNYGYTF.

This clonotype was seen many times. V usage is TRBV12-3 or TRBV12-4 and J usage is TRBJ2-4; the D call may be TRBD1 or TRBD2 (5 bases each). The CDR3 consists of 13 residues. With 4 bases removed from V and 4 bases from J, the gap between germline ends came to 8 bases. This CDR3 reads CASSSREKNIQYF. DNA of the CDR3: TGTGCCAGCAGTTCCAGGGAGAAAAACATTCAGTACTTC.

The chain has TRBV2 and TRBJ2-1; 15 nucleotides align to TRBD2. The germline V gene has CDR1 SNHLY and CDR2 FYNNEI. The CDR3 extends over 19 amino acids. The ends lost 6 bases at V and 2 bases at J; junction bases unmatched: 11. This CDR3 is CASSWTSGGAVNAYNEQFF. CDR3 nucleotides: TGTGCCAGCAGCTGGACTAGCGGGGGGGCGGTCAATGCCTACAATGAGCAGTTCTTC.

Only a few counts were recorded for this clonotype. This sequence joins TRBV7-9 and TRBJ2-7, with 8 bases that match TRBD1. Trimming removed 4 bases from V and 2 bases from J; junction bases left unmatched: 7. The germline CDR1 and CDR2 sequences are SEHNR and FQNEAQ (reference sequence). The CDR3 consists of 15 residues. The chain's CDR3 is CASSSLDRETYEQYF. As DNA, the CDR3 is TGTGCCAGCAGCTCCCTGGACAGGGAGACCTACGAGCAGTACTTC.

This sequence joins TRBV7-9 and TRBJ1-4; TRBD1 might be the D (5 bases). This CDR3 region has 14 residues. Germline CDR1 reads SEHNR; CDR2 reads FQNEAQ (reference sequence). The V end lost 2 bases, the J end lost 6 bases, and 10 bases lay between the germline ends. CDR3 nucleotide sequence: TGTGCCAGCAGCTTAAGGACACTTGATGAAAAACTGTTTTTT. Its protein is CASSLRTLDEKLFF.

This clonotype came up many times. J is TRBJ1-2 and V is TRBV4-2; 7 bases are shared with TRBD1. CDR1 and CDR2 (germline): LGHNA, YNFKEQ. V shed 2 bases and J 4 bases; nucleotides not matched to a gene: 7. The CDR3 has 15 amino acids. The CDR3 protein is CASSQTQTGFYGYTF. The CDR3 DNA follows: TGTGCCAGCAGCCAAACTCAGACAGGGTTCTATGGCTACACCTTC.

The chain employs TRBV6-2 or TRBV6-3 and TRBJ2-7; the match to TRBD1 covers 10 bases. The V segment lost 2 bases and the J segment 5 bases; nucleotides outside the gene matches: 6. The germline V gene encodes CDR1 MNHEY and CDR2 SVGEGT. The CDR3 runs 15 residues. CDR3: CASSYAGTGVHEQYF. CDR3 nucleotides: TGTGCCAGCAGTTACGCCGGGACAGGGGTCCACGAGCAGTACTTC.

The rearrangement uses TRBV2 and TRBJ2-2, with 7 bases aligning to TRBD2. Germline loops: CDR1 SNHLY, CDR2 FYNNEI. V shed 8 bases and J 5 bases; nucleotides not matched to a gene: 5. The CDR3 covers 13 residues. The CDR3, as DNA: TGTGCCAGCGGGAGGGCCTTGACCGGGGAGCTGTTTTTT. Amino acid sequence: CASGRALTGELFF.

J is TRBJ2-7 and V is TRBV20-1; no clear D gene. This CDR3 comprises 11 residues. V lost 3 bases and J lost 4, with 7 bases in between. The germline V gene has CDR1 DFQATT and CDR2 SNEGSKA (reference sequence). DNA of the CDR3: TGCAGTGCTAGGGCCGTGTACGAGCAGTACGTC. It specifies CSARAVYEQYV.

CDR3 loop: CASSWTSGPADTQYF. The CDR3 DNA reads as TGTGCCAGCAGTTGGACTAGCGGCCCAGCGGATACGCAGTATTTT. V is TRBV6-2 or TRBV6-3 and J is TRBJ2-3; 10 bases agree with TRBD2. The CDR3 is 15 residues long. CDR1 and CDR2 (germline): MNHEY, SVGEGT. With V trimmed by 4 bases and J by 6 bases, 7 bases remained unmatched.

V and J are TRBV15 and TRBJ1-5; no clear D. Germline CDR1 is LNHNV and CDR2 is YYDKDF (reference sequence). Trimming shortened V by 5 bases and J by 5 bases, and 10 bases separated the two germline ends. The CDR3 length is 13 residues. CDR3: CATSRGVDQPQHF. The CDR3 nucleotides read TGTGCCACCAGCCGAGGAGTGGATCAGCCCCAGCATTTT.

The gene calls are TRBV18 and TRBJ1-2; 12 bases match TRBD1. CDR1 and CDR2 (germline): KGHSH, LQKENI. Unmatched junction bases numbered 2, after V lost 2 bases and J lost 4 bases. This CDR3 is 15 amino acids long. The CDR3 region is CASSPGTGGGYGYTF. As DNA, the CDR3 is TGTGCCAGCTCACCAGGGACAGGGGGCGGCTATGGCTACACCTTC.

This chain connects TRBV6-1 to TRBJ2-2, with 13 bases identical to TRBD2. Germline CDR1 and CDR2: MNHNS and SASEGT. The CDR3 length is 15 residues. V lost 6 bases and J lost 4; bases outside the gene matches: 2. The CDR3 nucleotides are TGTGCCAGCAGACTAGCGGGAGGGACCACCGGGGAGCTGTTTTTT. Its protein product is CASRLAGGTTGELFF.

Ten or more counts support this clonotype. The chain employs TRBV12-3 or TRBV12-4 and TRBJ2-3; 10 positions match TRBD2. This CDR3 contains 18 residues. Trimming removed 5 bases from V and 0 bases from J; junction bases left unmatched: 11. The CDR3 nucleotides read TGTGCCAGCAGTCGCCGCAAACTAGCGGGACGAAGCACAGATACGCAGTATTTT. This sequence encodes CASSRRKLAGRSTDTQYF.

The CDR3 protein is CASSVEGLAGAANEQFF. The CDR3 nucleotides are TGTGCCAGCAGCGTAGAGGGACTAGCGGGAGCAGCGAATGAGCAGTTCTTC. The J gene is TRBJ2-1, the V gene TRBV9, with 14 bases fitting TRBD2. V dropped 0 bases and J dropped 7; count of bases not matched to a gene: 6. The CDR3 is 17 amino acids. Germline lookup yields CDR1 SGDLS and CDR2 YYNGEE. Full variable domain (rest looked up from reference TRBV9 and TRBJ2-1): DSGVTQTPKHLITATGQRVTLRCSPRSGDLSVYWYQQSLDQGLQFLIQYYNGEERAKGNILERFSAQQFPDLHSELNLSSLELGDSALYFCASSVEGLAGAANEQFFGPGTRLTVL.

This clonotype was observed a few times. The rearrangement joins TRBV7-2 to TRBJ2-5; weak D call: TRBD2 (5 bases). Germline CDR1 and CDR2: SGHTA and FQGNSA. Trimming cost V 2 bases and J 5 bases, with 15 bases left between them. The CDR3 extends over 15 amino acids. The DNA of the CDR3 is TGTGCCAGCAGCTTATCATGGGAGTTGAGGGAGACCCAGTACTTC. Encoded protein: CASSLSWELRETQYF.

This sequence joins TRBV27 and TRBJ2-3; possible D gene TRBD1, 5 bases. The CDR3 totals 16 residues. Trimming stripped 5 bases from V and 0 bases from J, with 15 bases between. CDR1 and CDR2 (germline): MNHEY, SMNVEV (reference sequence). The CDR3 DNA sequence: TGTGCCAGCAGTCCCCGACAGACTCTTAGCACAGATACGCAGTATTTT. Translated, it gives CASSPRQTLSTDTQYF.

The chain recombines TRBV9 with TRBJ1-1, with D possibly matching TRBD1 (5 bases). Trimming shortened V by 0 bases and J by 1 base, and 7 bases separated the two germline ends. This CDR3 is built from 14 residues. Germline lookup yields CDR1 SGDLS and CDR2 YYNGEE. The CDR3 is CASSVVQANTEAFF. The CDR3 nucleotides are TGTGCCAGCAGCGTAGTACAGGCGAACACTGAAGCTTTCTTT.

The chain uses TRBV6-4 and TRBJ1-5; D possibly corresponds to TRBD1 (6 bases). Per the germline V gene, CDR1 is MRHNA and CDR2 is SNTAGT. The CDR3 has 13 amino acids. The V end was cut by 4 bases, the J end by 8 bases, with 12 bases between. The CDR3, as DNA: TGTGCCAGCAGTGGACAGGTGGGGGAGCCCCAGCATTTT. Translating it yields CASSGQVGEPQHF.

This clonotype has at least ten counts. The V call is TRBV5-1, the J call TRBJ2-3; 7 bases agree with TRBD1. CDR3 length: 14 amino acids. V shed 5 bases and J 5 bases; nucleotides not matched to a gene: 8. Germline CDR1 reads SGHRS; CDR2 reads YFSETQ. CDR3 in amino acids: CASRGGIAEDTQYF. The CDR3 DNA reads TGCGCCAGCAGAGGGGGCATTGCTGAAGATACGCAGTATTTT.

V and J are TRBV7-2 and TRBJ2-4, with D unclear. Germline CDR1 and CDR2: SGHTA and FQGNSA. V was clipped by 5 bases and J by 1 base, with 12 bases between them. This CDR3 contains 15 residues. The CDR3 region has the DNA TGTGCCAGCAGCCCATTCATGATTGCCAAAAACATTCAGTACTTC. Protein product: CASSPFMIAKNIQYF.

The chain is built from TRBV19 and TRBJ2-7, with D perhaps matching TRBD1 or TRBD2 (6 bases each). This CDR3 is 11 amino acids long. The germline CDR1 and CDR2 sequences are LNHDA and SQIVND (reference sequence). In nucleotides, the CDR3 is TGTGGAGGGGGGCCGCCGGTGGGGCAGTACTTC. Residues: CGGGPPVGQYF.

The sample holds a few counts of this clonotype. The rearrangement joins TRBV25-1 to TRBJ1-1; no definite D call. The germline V and J ends were trimmed by 7 bases and 0 bases, with 18 bases remaining between them. CDR3 length equals 16 residues. The germline V gene has CDR1 MGHDK and CDR2 SYGVNS. CDR3 amino acids: CASTPNWAGMNTEAFF. CDR3 bases: TGTGCCAGCACCCCCAATTGGGCGGGGATGAACACTGAAGCTTTCTTT.

This clonotype was seen a handful of times. DNA of the CDR3: TGTGCCACCAGTGAAACTAGCGGGATCAATGAGCAGTTCTTC. Translating gives CATSETSGINEQFF. The gene calls are TRBV24-1 and TRBJ2-1; 10 bases agree with TRBD2. J was trimmed by 6 bases and V by 4 bases; bases with no gene match: 2. The CDR3 contains 14 residues. Germline V gene sequence: CDR1 KGHDR, CDR2 SFDVKD.